Given below is one T cell receptor (beta chain) in context. The CDR3 has 16 residues. CDR1 is MGHRA and CDR2 is YSYEKL in the germline V gene. Between the trimmed V and J ends, which lost 0 bases and 1 base, there was a span of 10 bases. The data are from a study of blood T cell repertoires in COVID-19. About the research overall: PBMCs, B-cell-depleted T cells, or T cells provided the cDNA or gDNA that made up the material.

Authors' data handling: Amplifying reference gene primers gave estimates of nucleated cell counts. Data came from immunoSEQ multiplex PCR; TCRdb stores just in-frame clones and leaves some out. The V and J calls and the clone size are those of that table, but D and trimming were determined from the DNA. The data show 120,000 to 150,000 clones, 85% seen once. The chain couples TRBV4-1 to TRBJ2-4; tentative D call: TRBD2 (5 bases). The clonotype was recovered from a man aged 45 to 65 with acute or convalescent COVID-19. Sequencing was done on a sample of peripheral blood. CDR3 coding DNA: TGCGCCAGCAGCCAAGAAAGGACGGGGGCCAAAAACATTCAGTACTTC. This sequence encodes CASSQERTGAKNIQYF.